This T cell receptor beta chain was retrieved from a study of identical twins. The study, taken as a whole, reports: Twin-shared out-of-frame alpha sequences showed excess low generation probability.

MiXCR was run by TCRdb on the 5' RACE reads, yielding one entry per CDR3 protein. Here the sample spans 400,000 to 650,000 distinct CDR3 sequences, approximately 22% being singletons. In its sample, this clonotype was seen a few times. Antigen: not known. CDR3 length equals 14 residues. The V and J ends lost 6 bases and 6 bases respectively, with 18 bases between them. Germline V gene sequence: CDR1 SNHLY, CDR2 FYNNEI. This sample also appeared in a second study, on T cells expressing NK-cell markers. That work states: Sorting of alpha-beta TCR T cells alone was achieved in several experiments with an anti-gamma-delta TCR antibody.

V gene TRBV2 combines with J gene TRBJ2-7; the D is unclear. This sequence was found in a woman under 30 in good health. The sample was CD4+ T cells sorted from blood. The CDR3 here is CASSSNEVLGEQYF. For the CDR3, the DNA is TGTGCCAGCAGCTCGAACGAAGTCTTGGGCGAGCAGTACTTC. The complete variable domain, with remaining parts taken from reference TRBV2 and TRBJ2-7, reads EPEVTQTPSHQVTQMGQEVILRCVPISNHLYFYWYRQILGQKVEFLVSFYNNEISEKSEIFDDQFSVERPDGSNFTLKIRSTKLEDSAMYFCASSSNEVLGEQYFGPGTRLTVT.